These 24 T cell receptor beta chains came from one sample sequenced in a study of post-analysis software for immune sequencing data. Study-level points and caveats: Controls showed lower frequencies than patients for five TRBV segments, and TRBV5-6, TRBV5-1 and TRBV20-1 were among these.

The antigens these receptors bind are not known. Included in the TCR beta cDNA libraries were unique molecular identifiers. TCRdb reprocessed the PCR reads via MiXCR and lists one record per CDR3 protein. The sample has roughly 580,000 distinct CDR3 sequences, around 44% seen once; the top ten hold 1.5% to 2%. Material for sequencing was blood. The receptors derive from a girl aged 10 to 17 with multiple sclerosis.

This clonotype was counted at least ten times. J is TRBJ2-1 and V is TRBV6-6; tentative D call: TRBD2 (5 bases). The CDR3 sequence is 14 residues long. CDR1 is MNHNY and CDR2 is SVGAGI in the germline V gene (reference sequence). Trimming cost V 0 bases and J 3 bases, with 6 bases left between them. This CDR3 reads CASSYSRVYNEQFF. Written as DNA, the CDR3 is TGTGCCAGCAGTTACTCGAGGGTCTACAATGAGCAGTTCTTC.

A remark on this clonotype: One end of the junction is discordant with germline, which a read error may explain. The CDR3 loop is CAGSSGTVSYEQYF. The DNA for the CDR3 is TGTGCCGGCAGTTCCGGGACAGTTAGCTACGAGCAGTACTTC. The chain recombines TRBV6-5 with TRBJ2-7; TRBD1 agrees at 7 bases. The CDR3 loop spans 14 amino acids. In germline, CDR1 is MNHEY, CDR2 SVGAGI.

The CDR3 is CSARGHISNEKLFF. CDR3 bases: TGCAGTGCTAGAGGCCACATCTCTAATGAAAAACTGTTTTTT. The J gene is TRBJ1-4, the V gene TRBV20-1; no clear D. Germline CDR1 is DFQATT and CDR2 is SNEGSKA (reference sequence). The CDR3 totals 14 residues. The V end lost 1 base, the J end lost 3 bases, and 9 bases lay between the germline ends.

This chain joins TRBV20-1 and TRBJ2-3; 8 positions agree with TRBD1. With 6 bases clipped from V and 3 bases from J, the junction kept 8 bases outside the gene matches. The germline V gene has CDR1 DFQATT and CDR2 SNEGSKA (reference sequence). This CDR3 contains 14 residues. The CDR3 sequence: CSALDRAGTDTQYF. For the CDR3, the DNA is TGCAGTGCCCTGGACAGGGCGGGTACAGATACGCAGTATTTT.

In DNA form, the CDR3 reads TGCGCCAGCAGCTTGGGGCAGGGCAGGCCAACTAATGAAAAACTGTTTTTT. Translated, it gives CASSLGQGRPTNEKLFF. J is TRBJ1-4 and V is TRBV5-1; perhaps TRBD1 as D (5 bases). Trimming took off 0 bases at V and 0 bases at J, with 12 bases between the two ends. Germline lookup yields CDR1 SGHRS and CDR2 YFSETQ. There are 17 residues in the CDR3.

The rearrangement joins TRBV9 to TRBJ2-1; possible D gene TRBD2, 5 bases. This CDR3 is 13 amino acids long. In germline, CDR1 is SGDLS, CDR2 YYNGEE. Between the trimmed V and J ends, which lost 5 bases and 5 bases, there was a span of 11 bases. Here the CDR3 reads CASSISVNNEQFF. The DNA of the CDR3 is TGTGCCAGCAGTATTAGCGTTAACAATGAGCAGTTCTTC.

The gene calls are TRBV9 and TRBJ2-7; tentative D call: TRBD1 (5 bases). Per germline, CDR1 SGDLS and CDR2 YYNGEE. The V and J ends lost 0 bases and 2 bases respectively, with 9 bases between them. The CDR3 runs to 14 residues. CDR3 sequence (DNA): TGTGCCAGCAGCGTAGAAGGGGCCGCCTACGAGCAGTACTTC. Translating gives CASSVEGAAYEQYF. Combining the CDR3 with reference TRBV9 and TRBJ2-7 gives the whole variable domain DSGVTQTPKHLITATGQRVTLRCSPRSGDLSVYWYQQSLDQGLQFLIQYYNGEERAKGNILERFSAQQFPDLHSELNLSSLELGDSALYFCASSVEGAAYEQYFGPGTRLTVT.

This clonotype has only a few counts. The genes are TRBV27 and TRBJ1-2; D remains ambiguous. The CDR3 runs 15 residues. The germline V and J ends were trimmed by 2 bases and 7 bases, with 17 bases remaining between them. Germline V gene lookup returns CDR1 MNHEY and CDR2 SMNVEV (reference sequence). The CDR3 reads CASSLNVEGFGGYTF. Written as DNA, the CDR3 is TGTGCCAGCAGTTTAAATGTGGAGGGCTTCGGTGGCTACACCTTC.

In this sample, this clonotype turned up once. CDR3 protein: CASSLPGGLKFF. The DNA for the CDR3 is TGTGCCAGCAGTTTACCAGGAGGGTTGAAGTTCTTC. The chain links TRBV27 to TRBJ2-1, with TRBD2 as a possible D gene (6 bases). Germline values: CDR1 MNHEY, CDR2 SMNVEV (reference sequence). CDR3 length equals 12 residues. Trimming removed 2 bases at V and 14 bases at J, with 13 bases between.

The sample holds a few counts of this clonotype. The genes are TRBV12-3 or TRBV12-4 and TRBJ1-2, with TRBD1 matching over 10 bases. The CDR3 contains 15 residues. The ends lost 3 bases at V and 5 bases at J; junction bases unmatched: 6. As DNA, the CDR3 is TGTGCCAGCAGTTTGACCCCGGGACAGGGGTATGGCTACACCTTC. This codes for CASSLTPGQGYGYTF.

The CDR3 DNA follows: TGTGCCAGCAGTTCTAAGACAGGTGCCCTCCAAGAGACCCAGTACTTC. Its protein product is CASSSKTGALQETQYF. The chain combines TRBV12-3 or TRBV12-4 with TRBJ2-5, with a possible D match to TRBD1 (6 bases). The V and J ends lost 4 bases and 1 base respectively, with 16 bases between them. This CDR3 comprises 16 residues.

The chain recombines TRBV4-2 with TRBJ2-1, with 13 bases that match TRBD2. CDR1 is LGHNA and CDR2 is YNFKEQ in the germline V gene. The CDR3 runs to 20 residues. Unmatched junction bases numbered 17, after V lost 1 base and J lost 8 bases. In DNA, the CDR3 is TGTGCCAGCAGCCAAGTTGGGGTAACTAGCGGGAGGGCCCTATACCATGAGCAGTTCTTC. It encodes CASSQVGVTSGRALYHEQFF.

The J gene is TRBJ1-4, the V gene TRBV12-3 or TRBV12-4, with D hard to call. CDR3 length: 16 amino acids. V lost 3 bases to trimming and J lost 8 bases, with 19 bases between them. The CDR3 DNA follows: TGTGCCAGCAGTTTGGTGTCCGGGCTCCCTAGGGAAAAACTGTTTTTT. It translates to CASSLVSGLPREKLFF.

This rearrangement joins TRBV5-1 to TRBJ1-1, with a weak D call TRBD1 (5 bases). Per germline, CDR1 SGHRS and CDR2 YFSETQ. This CDR3 contains 16 residues. Deletions cut 2 bases from V and 1 base from J, with 15 bases between. The CDR3 region is CASSFSPAGTNTEAFF. The CDR3 DNA sequence: TGCGCCAGCAGCTTTTCCCCGGCAGGGACGAACACTGAAGCTTTCTTT.

V gene TRBV10-3 combines with J gene TRBJ2-1; 10 nucleotides align to TRBD2. V trimming: 10 bases; J trimming: 7 bases; junction bases outside the gene matches: 7. The CDR3 length is 13 residues. Germline CDR1 is ENHRY and CDR2 is SYGVKD. For the CDR3, the DNA is TGTGCCAGTAGAGCGGGAGGGTTAAATGAGCAGTTCTTC. It is translated as CASRAGGLNEQFF.

There are a few counts of this clonotype. The V gene is TRBV20-1, the J gene TRBJ2-3, with 12 nucleotides matching TRBD1. This CDR3 is 15 amino acids long. Germline assignment: CDR1 DFQATT and CDR2 SNEGSKA (reference sequence). V shed 2 bases, J shed 5 bases, and the junction held 5 bases outside the gene matches. The CDR3 nucleotides are TGCAGTGCTAGAACCGGGACAGGGGGCATAGATACGCAGTATTTT. Residues: CSARTGTGGIDTQYF.

This rearrangement joins TRBV12-3 or TRBV12-4 to TRBJ1-2, with TRBD1 as a possible D gene (6 bases). The germline V and J ends were trimmed by 6 bases and 6 bases, with 17 bases remaining between them. The CDR3 spans 14 residues. CDR3 in DNA: TGTGCCAGCAGCCCCTCGAGGGGGGCGAATGGCTACACCTTC. Protein sequence: CASSPSRGANGYTF.

The table lists this clonotype with a few counts. The genes are TRBV12-3 or TRBV12-4 and TRBJ1-1; no clear D gene. V was pared by 5 bases and J by 1 base, with 5 bases between. The CDR3 is 12 residues long. The CDR3 sequence is CASSTSNTEAFF. CDR3 nucleotides: TGTGCCAGCAGTACCTCGAACACTGAAGCTTTCTTT.

In its sample, this clonotype was seen a few times. The gene calls are TRBV29-1 and TRBJ2-7; D tentatively fits TRBD1 or TRBD2 (6 bases each). Germline CDR1 is SQVTM and CDR2 is ANQGSEA. Trimming stripped 7 bases from V and 6 bases from J, with 16 bases between. The length of the CDR3 is 12 residues. The CDR3 bases are TGCAGCGGGGGTTCCGGGGGCTCCGAGCAGTACTTC. This codes for CSGGSGGSEQYF.

The sample holds a few counts of this clonotype. The V and J genes are TRBV12-3 or TRBV12-4 and TRBJ2-7; D call uncertain. TRBJ2-5 explains the end of the DNA better; the J call may be wrong. The CDR3 runs to 13 residues. The CDR3 region has the DNA TGTGCCAGCAGTTTCCTGGTTGGAGAGACCCAGTACTTC. Residues: CASSFLVGETQYF.

The V and J genes are TRBV7-3 and TRBJ1-6; tentatively, D is TRBD1 (6 bases). The CDR3 extends over 15 amino acids. CDR1 and CDR2 from the germline V gene are SGHTA and FQGTGA. Trimming took 2 bases from V and 9 from J, leaving 14 bases between them. Written as DNA, the CDR3 is TGTGCCAGCAGCTTATCCCCAGGGGCAGGTTCACCCCTCCACTTT. Translating gives CASSLSPGAGSPLHF.

This clonotype was detected a few times. This chain uses TRBV12-3 or TRBV12-4 with TRBJ2-1; a weak D match, TRBD2 (6 bases). This CDR3 spans 15 amino acids. V was clipped by 8 bases and J by 0 bases, with 14 bases between them. As DNA, the CDR3 is TGTGCCAGCGCGTCCCCGGGAGTCTCCTACAATGAGCAGTTCTTC. This codes for CASASPGVSYNEQFF.

This clonotype was counted a few times. The chain recombines TRBV5-5 with TRBJ2-3; TRBD1 matches 9 bases. The CDR3 is 16 amino acids. The J segment lost 3 bases and the V segment lost 6 bases, leaving 11 bases of the junction unmatched. The V gene's germline CDR1 is SGHKS and CDR2 YYEKEE (reference sequence). Here the CDR3 reads CASTLWGQGKTDTQYF. The CDR3, as DNA: TGTGCCAGCACTCTTTGGGGACAGGGTAAAACAGATACGCAGTATTTT.

This chain uses TRBV28 with TRBJ1-5, with TRBD1 matching 8 bases. V lost 5 bases to trimming and J lost 1 base; unmatched junction nucleotides: 4. The CDR3 runs 15 residues. Looked up from germline, CDR1 is MDHEN and CDR2 is SYDVKM. Here the CDR3 DNA reads TGTGCCAGCAGTCAGGGGGCTTGGAGCAATCAGCCCCAGCATTTT. Residues: CASSQGAWSNQPQHF.